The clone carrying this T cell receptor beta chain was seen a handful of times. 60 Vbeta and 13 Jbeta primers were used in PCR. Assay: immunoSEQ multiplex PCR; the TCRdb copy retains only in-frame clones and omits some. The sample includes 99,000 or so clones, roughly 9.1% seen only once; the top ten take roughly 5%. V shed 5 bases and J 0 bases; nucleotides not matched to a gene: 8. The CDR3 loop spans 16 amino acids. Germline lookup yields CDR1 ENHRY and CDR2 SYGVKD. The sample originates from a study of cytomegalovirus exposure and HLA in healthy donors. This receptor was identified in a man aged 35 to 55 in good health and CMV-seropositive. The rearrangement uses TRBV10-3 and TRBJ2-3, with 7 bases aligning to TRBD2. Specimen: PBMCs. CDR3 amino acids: CAISSSSGPSTDTQYF. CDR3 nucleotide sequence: TGTGCCATCAGTAGCTCTAGCGGCCCTAGCACAGATACGCAGTATTTT.